These 2 T cell receptor beta chains share one sample of origin, sequenced in a study of cytomegalovirus exposure and HLA in healthy donors. The PCR was carried out with 60 Vbeta primers and 13 Jbeta primers. Assay used: immunoSEQ multiplex PCR; TCRdb lists only in-frame clones, some missing. The table records about 26,000 clones, 70% of them present only once. The material sequenced was PBMCs. The receptors were sampled from a woman aged 50 to 65 in good health and CMV-seronegative.

This sequence joins TRBV29-1 and TRBJ2-2, with D perhaps matching TRBD1 (5 bases). From germline, CDR1 is SQVTM and CDR2 ANQGSEA. V lost 4 bases and J 1 base, leaving 7 bases between the germline ends. The CDR3 length is 13 residues. In DNA form, the CDR3 reads TGCAGCGTTGCGGACAAGAACACCGGGGAGCTGTTTTTT. Amino acid sequence: CSVADKNTGELFF.

The table lists this clone with a few counts. The chain couples TRBV6-4 to TRBJ2-3; possible D gene TRBD2, 5 bases. The germline gives CDR1 MRHNA, CDR2 SNTAGT. Trimming removed 4 bases from V and 1 base from J, with 9 bases in between. The CDR3 sequence is 14 residues long. The CDR3 loop is CASSAKGGTDTQYF. In nucleotides, the CDR3 is TGTGCCAGCAGTGCAAAGGGAGGCACAGATACGCAGTATTTT.